A selection of T cell receptor beta chains follows, all from one sample in a study of type 1 regulatory T cells. A single record per CDR3 protein comes from TCRdb applying MiXCR to the reads. The profile covers 55,000 to 65,000 distinct CDR3 sequences, with 62% appearing a single time and around 1.9% taken by the ten largest. These receptors have no known antigen. Material for sequencing was cultured non-Tr1 T cells, either the whole culture or a sorted T cell fraction (not recorded which). Every receptor here comes from a human donor in good health. The CDR3 runs from the conserved cysteine through the conserved F or W. Fields, in order: V gene, clone size, J gene, D gene, CDR3 protein, CDR3 DNA. D genes are given only for firm matches. Part of the rows lack a size; the others show once, few, many or a class for expanded clones.

>TRBV12-3/TRBV12-4|.|TRBJ2-1|.
CASSLRGNEQFF
TGTGCCAGCAGTTTACGGGGAAATGAGCAGTTCTTC
>TRBV12-3/TRBV12-4|.|TRBJ2-5|.
CASSLGQAQETQYF
TGTGCCAGCAGTTTAGGGCAGGCCCAAGAGACCCAGTACTTC
>TRBV20-1|.|TRBJ2-1|TRBD2
CSAKRGAGGYNEQFF
TGCAGTGCTAAGAGGGGAGCGGGAGGTTACAATGAGCAGTTCTTC
>TRBV7-8|.|TRBJ2-3|.
CASSIRAVTSKDTQYF
TGTGCCAGCAGCATTAGGGCGGTCACTAGCAAAGATACGCAGTATTTT
>TRBV20-1|few|TRBJ1-1|.
CSASNPGGDTEAFF
TGCAGTGCTAGCAACCCAGGTGGTGACACTGAAGCTTTCTTT
>TRBV6-2/TRBV6-3|few|TRBJ2-7|.
CASSRIAGTESYEQYF
TGTGCCAGCAGCAGAATCGCCGGGACGGAGAGTTACGAGCAGTACTTC
>TRBV7-2|.|TRBJ1-4|TRBD1
CASSLGGGNEKLFF
TGTGCCAGCAGCTTAGGAGGGGGCAACGAAAAACTGTTTTTT
>TRBV3-1|.|TRBJ2-7|TRBD2
CASSLAGVYEQYF
TGTGCCAGCAGCCTAGCGGGAGTCTACGAGCAGTACTTC
>TRBV7-9|few|TRBJ2-5|.
CASSPRGPETQYF
TGTGCCAGCAGTCCTCGGGGGCCAGAGACCCAGTACTTC
>TRBV5-1|.|TRBJ2-7|TRBD2
CASSLWTSLSYEQYF
TGCGCCAGCAGCTTGTGGACTAGTTTATCCTACGAGCAATACTTC
>TRBV7-2|few|TRBJ2-3|.
CASSRRPLLGLTGWSTDTQYF
TGTGCCAGCAGCCGAAGACCTCTACTTGGACTGACGGGGTGGAGCACAGATACGCAGTATTTT
>TRBV4-1|.|TRBJ2-2|TRBD2
CASSQDRLAGMPGELFF
TGCGCCAGCAGCCAAGACCGGCTAGCGGGAATGCCCGGGGAGCTGTTTTTT
>TRBV29-1|once|TRBJ2-7|.
CSVDSGTTNEQYF
TGCAGCGTTGATTCCGGGACAACAAACGAGCAGTATTTC
>TRBV12-3/TRBV12-4|few|TRBJ1-2|.
CASSLAENYGYTF
TGTGCCAGCAGTTTAGCGGAGAACTATGGCTACACCTTC
>TRBV11-2|few|TRBJ2-1|.
CASSLDRLENSVQFF
TGTGCCAGCAGCTTAGATCGCTTGGAGAATTCGGTGCAGTTCTTC
>TRBV7-6|.|TRBJ1-4|.
CASSLENEKLFF
TGTGCCAGCAGCTTAGAAAATGAAAAACTGTTTTTT
>TRBV12-3/TRBV12-4|.|TRBJ1-3|.
CASSYLASGNTIYF
TGTGCCAGCAGTTATTTGGCCTCTGGAAACACCATATATTTT
>TRBV27|.|TRBJ2-1|TRBD2
CASSFGTSSRNEQFF
TGTGCCAGCAGTTTCGGGACTAGCAGCCGAAATGAGCAGTTCTTC
>TRBV9|.|TRBJ2-1|.
CASSVDTDNEQFF
TGTGCCAGCAGCGTAGACACCGACAATGAGCAGTTCTTC
>TRBV5-1|.|TRBJ2-1|.
CASSPAGVYNEQFF
TGCGCCAGCAGCCCGGCTGGTGTTTACAATGAGCAGTTCTTC
>TRBV2|.|TRBJ1-1|TRBD1
CASSDLTGVNTEAFF
TGTGCCAGCAGTGACCTGACAGGGGTGAACACTGAAGCTTTCTTT
>TRBV20-1|.|TRBJ1-4|.
CSVPGLASEKLFF
TGCAGTGTACCGGGACTAGCTAGTGAAAAACTGTTTTTT
>TRBV27|.|TRBJ2-7|TRBD2
CASSFLAGKRVQYF
TGTGCCAGCAGTTTCTTAGCGGGAAAGAGGGTGCAGTACTTC
>TRBV7-2|few|TRBJ2-4|.
CASSPTGAVNIQYF
TGTGCCAGCAGCCCAACAGGTGCGGTAAACATTCAGTACTTC
>TRBV5-5|.|TRBJ2-7|TRBD2
CASSLVASGTYEQYF
TGTGCCAGCAGCTTGGTGGCTAGCGGAACCTACGAGCAGTACTTC
>TRBV27|.|TRBJ2-7|.
CASSRGLGYEQYF
TGTGCCAGCAGTAGGGGCCTTGGCTACGAGCAGTACTTC
>TRBV9|.|TRBJ2-3|.
CASSVDVDTQYF
TGTGCCAGCAGCGTAGATGTGGATACGCAGTATTTT
>TRBV6-1|.|TRBJ1-2|TRBD1
CASSEAGGLNYGYTF
TGTGCCAGCAGTGAAGCAGGGGGCCTTAACTATGGCTACACCTTC
>TRBV7-3|.|TRBJ2-1|.
CASSLTAIPGEQFF
TGTGCCAGCAGCTTAACGGCCATACCAGGCGAGCAGTTCTTC
>TRBV6-5|.|TRBJ2-1|.
CASSSGFNEQFF
TGTGCCAGCAGTTCAGGGTTCAATGAGCAGTTCTTC
>TRBV20-1|.|TRBJ2-1|TRBD1
CSAMGQRDWNEQFF
TGCAGTGCTATGGGACAGAGGGATTGGAATGAGCAGTTCTTC
>TRBV12-5|.|TRBJ2-1|.
CASGLTRNEQFF
TGTGCTAGTGGTTTGACGCGCAATGAGCAGTTCTTC
>TRBV29-1|medium-sized|TRBJ1-5|.
CSVAGQPSQPQHF
TGCAGCGTGGCGGGACAACCATCACAGCCCCAGCATTTT
>TRBV6-2/TRBV6-3|few|TRBJ2-3|TRBD2
CASSLADARAHTQYF
TGTGCCAGCAGTCTAGCGGACGCACGGGCGCATACGCAGTATTTT
>TRBV20-1|.|TRBJ2-7|TRBD2
CSAARGGRALRSSYEQYF
TGCAGTGCTGCCCGGGGGGGCAGGGCCCTAAGGAGCTCCTACGAGCAGTACTTC
>TRBV9|.|TRBJ2-1|.
CASSVDTPWREQFF
TGTGCCAGCAGCGTAGACACTCCTTGGCGGGAGCAGTTCTTC
>TRBV24-1|.|TRBJ2-5|TRBD1
CATSPGQGQETQYF
TGTGCCACCAGTCCGGGACAGGGCCAAGAGACCCAGTACTTC
>TRBV20-1|.|TRBJ2-1|.
CSYLLFDGEQFF
TGCAGTTATCTCCTGTTTGATGGTGAGCAGTTCTTC
>TRBV6-1|.|TRBJ2-1|TRBD2
CASSEYGGDNEQFF
TGTGCCAGCAGTGAATACGGGGGGGATAATGAGCAGTTCTTC
>TRBV5-1|.|TRBJ2-3|.
CASSSQGTDTQYF
TGCGCCAGCAGCTCCCAGGGCACAGATACGCAGTATTTT
>TRBV28|.|TRBJ2-7|.
CASSLGPPPNYEQYF
TGTGCCAGCAGTTTAGGTCCCCCCCCTAATTACGAGCAGTACTTC
>TRBV24-1|.|TRBJ2-3|TRBD1
CATRRTGTTDTQYF
TGTGCCACCAGACGGACAGGGACCACAGATACGCAGTATTTT
>TRBV5-1|.|TRBJ2-2|.
CASSLGTTNTGELFF
TGCGCCAGCAGCTTGGGGACAACGAACACCGGGGAGCTGTTTTTT